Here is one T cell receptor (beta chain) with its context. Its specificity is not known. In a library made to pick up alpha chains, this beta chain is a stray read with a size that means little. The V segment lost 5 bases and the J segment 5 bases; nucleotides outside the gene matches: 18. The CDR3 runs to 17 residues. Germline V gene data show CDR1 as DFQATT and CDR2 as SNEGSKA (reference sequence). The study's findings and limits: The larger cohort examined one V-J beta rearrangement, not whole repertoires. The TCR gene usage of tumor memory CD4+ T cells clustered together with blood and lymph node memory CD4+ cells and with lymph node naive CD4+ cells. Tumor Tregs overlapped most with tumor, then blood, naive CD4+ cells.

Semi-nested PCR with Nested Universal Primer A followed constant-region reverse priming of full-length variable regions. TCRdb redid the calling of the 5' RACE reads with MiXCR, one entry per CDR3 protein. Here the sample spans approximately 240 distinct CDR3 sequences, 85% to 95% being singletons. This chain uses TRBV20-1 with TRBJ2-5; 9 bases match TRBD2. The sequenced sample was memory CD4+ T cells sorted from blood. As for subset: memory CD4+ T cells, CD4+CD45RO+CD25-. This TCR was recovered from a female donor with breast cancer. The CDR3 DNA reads TGCAGTGCTTTTTCGTACGTTGGCGGGAGGGCCTTTGAGACCCAGTACTTC. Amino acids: CSAFSYVGGRAFETQYF.